This is a list of T cell receptor delta chains from one sample in a study of gamma-delta T cells after stem cell transplantation. TCRdb fed the RT-PCR reads into CATT to redo clone calling. Of over 1,400 delta-chain clones listed, 46% are singletons. The sequencing sample was made of gamma-delta T cells. Receptors were obtained from a human donor. It is not recorded whose cells these are; they may come from a transplant donor. Each CDR3 is given with its conserved first and last residue. The order of the fields is clone size, V gene, D gene, J gene, CDR3 DNA, CDR3 protein. A D gene is named only where the DNA matches it firmly. Expanded clones get a size class; other rows say once, few or many, or leave the size out.

large,TRDV1,TRDD3,TRDJ1,TGTGCTCTTGGGGAAAGGCGCTCCTGGTTACTGGGGGCTTACACCGATAAACTCATCTTT,CALGERRSWLLGAYTDKLIF
.,TRDV2,.,TRDJ3,TGTGCCTGTGACCTCGTAGAGAGCTCCTGGGACACCCGACAGATGTTTTTC,CACDLVESSWDTRQMFF
.,TRDV1,.,TRDJ1,TGTGCTCTTGGGGAACCTTACCTTCCTAGTCTCTGGGGGATTTCTCCAACCGATAAACTCATCTTT,CALGEPYLPSLWGISPTDKLIF
.,TRDV2,.,TRDJ1,TGTGCCTGTGACAAGATCGGTTCCTACACCAGACTGGGGGCTAAACTCATCTTT,CACDKIGSYTRLGAKLIF
few,TRDV1,TRDD3,TRDJ1,TGTGCTCTTGGGGAAATCGACTACTTTGGGCTGGGGGATAAGTACACCGATAAACTCATCTTT,CALGEIDYFGLGDKYTDKLIF
.,TRDV1,TRDD3,TRDJ1,TGTGCTCTTGGGGAACCCACCCCCCTCGGAGGTACTCTGGGGGATACACGTACCGATAAACTCATCTTT,CALGEPTPLGGTLGDTRTDKLIF
few,TRDV2,TRDD3,TRDJ1,TGTGCCTGTGACACCGTCGTACTGGGGGATACGGGGATTCGGACCGATAAACTCATCTTT,CACDTVVLGDTGIRTDKLIF
.,TRDV2,TRDD3,TRDJ1,TGTGCCTGTGACACTTTACTACGGACTGGGGGACCGTACACCGATAAACTCATCTTT,CACDTLLRTGGPYTDKLIF
.,TRDV1,TRDD3,TRDJ1,TGTGCTCTTGGGTCCCCGGGACTACGCTCGTACTGGGGGATCTCGGGGACCGATAAACTCATCTTT,CALGSPGLRSYWGISGTDKLIF
large,TRDV1,.,TRDJ1,TGTGCTCTTGGGGAGCCCTTAGTGCGGGGCGCCGGGGGCGCCGATAAACTCATCTTT,CALGEPLVRGAGGADKLIF
few,TRDV1,TRDD3,TRDJ1,TGTGCTCTTGGGGAAGTAATCTACAGTCGCATCATTTTGCTGGGGGATGGGGAGTACACCGATAAACTCATCTTT,CALGEVIYSRIILLGDGEYTDKLIF
few,TRDV2,.,TRDJ3,TGTGCCTGTGACACCGGGGGACCCAGCTCCTGGGACACCCGACAGATGTTTTTC,CACDTGGPSSWDTRQMFF
large,TRDV2,.,TRDJ3,TGTGCCTGTGACCGGACCCCTCTTTCTGGGGCACTGATGGACACCCGACAGATGTTTTTC,CACDRTPLSGALMDTRQMFF
once,TRDV2,TRDD3,TRDJ1,TGTGCCTGTGACCATATCCGTGGGGATACCAGGGTATACACCGATAAACTCATCTTT,CACDHIRGDTRVYTDKLIF
few,TRDV2,.,TRDJ1,TGTGCCTGTGACTCCATTACCCCCGGTTCTGCAGGCGATAAACTCATCTTT,CACDSITPGSAGDKLIF
few,TRDV2,TRDD3,TRDJ1,TGTGCCTGTGACCCATTACTGGGGGATACGAAAACGCATCACACCGATAAACTCATCTTT,CACDPLLGDTKTHHTDKLIF
few,TRDV2,TRDD3,TRDJ1,TGTGCCTGTGACCCCGTACTGGGGGATACCGGAGACACCGATAAACTCATCTTT,CACDPVLGDTGDTDKLIF
.,TRDV1,TRDD3,TRDJ1,TGTGCTCTTGGGGAATCCCGCTGGTTAGCTCCTACGGAAAACTGGGGGATCCTTACCCCCACCGATAAACTCATCTTT,CALGESRWLAPTENWGILTPTDKLIF
.,TRDV1,TRDD3,TRDJ1,TGTGCTCTTGGGGAGCTCGTCCTCAGCTGGGGGATAAAGCTGTACACCGATAAACTCATCTTT,CALGELVLSWGIKLYTDKLIF
few,TRDV3,TRDD3,TRDJ1,TGTGCCTACGCCCGCACGGGTGCGCTGGGGGATACGCTCCAGGCCGATAAACTCATCTTT,CAYARTGALGDTLQADKLIF
.,TRDV2,.,TRDJ1,TGTGCCTGTGACGCCGTTCCGGGGGAGGCTTACACCGATAAACTCATCTTT,CACDAVPGEAYTDKLIF
few,TRDV2,TRDD3,TRDJ1,TGTGCCTGTGAGCCACTGGGGGATACTTCCGATAAACTCATCTTT,CACEPLGDTSDKLIF
.,TRDV2,TRDD3,TRDJ1,TGTGCCTGTGACACGCTGGGGGATTCGGGGGTCACCGATAAACTCATCTTT,CACDTLGDSGVTDKLIF
.,TRDV2,.,TRDJ3,TGTGCCTGTGACACCGTTGATTCTTGGGGATGCCCCTGGGACACCCGACAGATGTTTTTC,CACDTVDSWGCPWDTRQMFF
.,TRDV1,TRDD3,TRDJ2,TGTGCTCTTGGGGACCTGGACTGGGGAACACTTAGGATCTTGACAGCACAACTCTTCTTT,CALGDLDWGTLRILTAQLFF
.,TRDV2,.,TRDJ1,TGTGCCTGTGAATGTATGCCGACCCGACTGAGGAATACCGATAAACTCATCTTT,CACECMPTRLRNTDKLIF
.,TRDV2,.,TRDJ1,TGTGCCTGTGACACCGTGGGTCCGGGGGTAGAGAGGAAGCTCATCTTT,CACDTVGPGVERKLIF
.,TRDV2,TRDD3,TRDJ2,TGTGCCTGTGACTCCCTACTGGGGGATACGCAAGCTTTGACAGCACAACTCTTCTTT,CACDSLLGDTQALTAQLFF
few,TRDV2,.,TRDJ1,TGTGCCTGTGACTGTCTCGGGGCCGATAAACTCATCTTT,CACDCLGADKLIF
once,TRDV2,TRDD3,TRDJ1,TGTGCCTGTGAGTTACTGGGGGCCACGGGGCCCGGTAAGCTCATCTTT,CACELLGATGPGKLIF
few,TRDV2,.,TRDJ1,TGTGCCTGTGACACCGTCCAGCTACGTCGGGGATACACCGATAAACTCATCTTT,CACDTVQLRRGYTDKLIF
few,TRDV2,TRDD3,TRDJ1,TGTGCCTGTGACACGCTGACTGGGGGACAGACCGATAAACTCATCTTT,CACDTLTGGQTDKLIF